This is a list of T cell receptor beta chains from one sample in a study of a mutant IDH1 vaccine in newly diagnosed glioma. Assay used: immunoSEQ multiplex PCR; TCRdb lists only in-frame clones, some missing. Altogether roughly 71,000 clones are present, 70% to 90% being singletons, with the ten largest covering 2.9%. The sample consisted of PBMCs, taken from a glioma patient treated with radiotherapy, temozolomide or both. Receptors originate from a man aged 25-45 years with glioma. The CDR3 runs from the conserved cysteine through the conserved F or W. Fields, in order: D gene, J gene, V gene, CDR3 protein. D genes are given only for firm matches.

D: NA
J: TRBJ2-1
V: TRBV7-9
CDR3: CASSRPQGNEQFF

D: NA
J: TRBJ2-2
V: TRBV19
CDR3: CASSMYLGGAVTGELFF

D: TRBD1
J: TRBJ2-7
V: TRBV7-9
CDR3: CASSPAKGQGSHEQYF

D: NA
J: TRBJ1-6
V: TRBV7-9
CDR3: CASSVRDTARPPLHF

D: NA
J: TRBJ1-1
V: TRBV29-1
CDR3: CSVDLGGDTEAFF

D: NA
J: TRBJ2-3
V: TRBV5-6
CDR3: CASSPTDDTQYF

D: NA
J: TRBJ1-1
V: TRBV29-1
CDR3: CSVVLYQNTEAFF

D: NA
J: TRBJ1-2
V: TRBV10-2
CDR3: CASSESGSNYGYTF

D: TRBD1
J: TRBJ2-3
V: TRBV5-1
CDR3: CASSFRDRGADTQYF

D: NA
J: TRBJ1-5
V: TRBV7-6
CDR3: CASSPLGGRPNQPQHF

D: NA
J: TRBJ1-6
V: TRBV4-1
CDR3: CASSHILGGPPLHF

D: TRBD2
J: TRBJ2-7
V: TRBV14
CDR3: CASSHGGIDYEQYF

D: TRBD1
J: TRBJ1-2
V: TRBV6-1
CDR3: CASSDWDSHYGYTF

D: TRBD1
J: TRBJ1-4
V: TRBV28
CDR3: CASMQGTGWRSTNEKLFF

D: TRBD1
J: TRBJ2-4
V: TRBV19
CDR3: CASSILGTGGKNIQYF

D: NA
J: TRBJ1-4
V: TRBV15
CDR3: CATSRDLRVRGTEKLFF

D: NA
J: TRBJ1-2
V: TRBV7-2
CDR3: CASSRARTEVYGYTF

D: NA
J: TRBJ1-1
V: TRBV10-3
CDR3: CAIRGEFLNTEAFF

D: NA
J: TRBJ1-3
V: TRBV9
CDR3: CASSPPAGSGNTIYF

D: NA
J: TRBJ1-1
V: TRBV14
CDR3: CASSSPPFDTEAFF

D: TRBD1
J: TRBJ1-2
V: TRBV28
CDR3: CASSLSLTGGGYGYTF

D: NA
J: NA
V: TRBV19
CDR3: CASSRSRNTYEQYF

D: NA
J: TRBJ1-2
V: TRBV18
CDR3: CASSRGNDWNGYTF

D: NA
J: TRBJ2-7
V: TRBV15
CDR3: CATSHGATPLYKYF

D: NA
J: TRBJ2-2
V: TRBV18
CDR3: CASSPPGAGELFF

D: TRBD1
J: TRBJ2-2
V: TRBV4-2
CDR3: CASSQDGARGPNTGELFF

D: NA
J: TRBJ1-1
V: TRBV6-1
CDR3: CASSELHRPENTEAFF

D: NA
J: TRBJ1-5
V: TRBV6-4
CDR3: CASSDQPSQPQHF

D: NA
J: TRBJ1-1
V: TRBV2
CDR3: CASSLLGMNTEAFF

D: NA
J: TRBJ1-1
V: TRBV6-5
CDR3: CASKLGLNTEAFF

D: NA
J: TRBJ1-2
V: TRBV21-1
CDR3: CASTPTGNDGYTF

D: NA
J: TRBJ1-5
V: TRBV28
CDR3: CASSLLGAFNQPQHF

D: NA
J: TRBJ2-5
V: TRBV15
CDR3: CATSRRGLETQYF

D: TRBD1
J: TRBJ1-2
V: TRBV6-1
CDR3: CASRNDRGFHYGYTF

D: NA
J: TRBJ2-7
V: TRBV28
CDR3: CASSPTVYEQYF

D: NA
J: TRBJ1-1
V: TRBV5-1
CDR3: CASSLDLNTEAFF

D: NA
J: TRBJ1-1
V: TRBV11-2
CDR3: CASSIRDGVAEAFF

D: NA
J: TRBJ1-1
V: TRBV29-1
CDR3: CSVEKGTLNTEAFF

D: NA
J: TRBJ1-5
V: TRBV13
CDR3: CASSYQNQPQHF

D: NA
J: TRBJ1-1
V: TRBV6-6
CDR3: CASSPTGSTEAFF

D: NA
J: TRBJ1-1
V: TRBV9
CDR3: CASSVTGSTEAFF

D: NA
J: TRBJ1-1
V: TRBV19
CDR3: CASSQSRETEAFF

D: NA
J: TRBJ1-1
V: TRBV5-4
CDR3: CASSFGGSNTEASF

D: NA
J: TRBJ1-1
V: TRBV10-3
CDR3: CAISDPGFNTEAFF

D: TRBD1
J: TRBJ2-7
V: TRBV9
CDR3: CASSVGWTGGYEQYF

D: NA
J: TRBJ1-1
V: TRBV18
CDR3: CASSPPWELGNTEAFF